This T cell receptor (beta chain) stems from a study of T cell repertoires in cytomegalovirus infection. Study observations and caveats: CMV carriers having the relevant HLA were flagged by cumulative public TCR beta family frequency.

This clonotype was picked up a small number of times. Its specificity is unknown. Each CDR3 protein is one row after TCRdb ran MiXCR on the reads. The sample records hundreds of thousands of distinct CDR3 sequences, 33% being singletons. This CDR3 has 14 residues. CDR1 is SGHNT, CDR2 YENEEA, per germline. The V gene end was trimmed by 5 bases and the J gene end by 2 bases; junction bases not matched to a gene: 4. The sample here was cultured PBMCs, taken from culture after CMV antigen stimulation. The receptor was isolated from a human donor in good health (CMV status not recorded). Some clones in this sample may be carry-over from other donors' samples. The J gene is TRBJ2-3, the V gene TRBV11-3; 7 bases agree with TRBD1. CDR3 in amino acids: CASSPDRNTDTQYF. The CDR3 DNA sequence: TGTGCCAGCAGCCCGGACAGGAACACAGATACGCAGTATTTT.